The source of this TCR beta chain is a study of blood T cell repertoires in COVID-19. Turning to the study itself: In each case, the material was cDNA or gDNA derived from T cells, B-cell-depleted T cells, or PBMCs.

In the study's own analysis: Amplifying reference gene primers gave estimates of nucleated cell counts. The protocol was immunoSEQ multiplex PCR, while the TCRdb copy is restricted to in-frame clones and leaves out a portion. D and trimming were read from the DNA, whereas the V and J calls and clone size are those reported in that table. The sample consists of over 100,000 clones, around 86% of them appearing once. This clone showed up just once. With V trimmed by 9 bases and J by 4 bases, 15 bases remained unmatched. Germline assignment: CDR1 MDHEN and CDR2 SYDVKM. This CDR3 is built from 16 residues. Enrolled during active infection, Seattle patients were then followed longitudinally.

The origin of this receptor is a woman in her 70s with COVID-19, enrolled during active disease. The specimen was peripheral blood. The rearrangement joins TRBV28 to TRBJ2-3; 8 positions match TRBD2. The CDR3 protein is CASYSKRRGAADTQYF. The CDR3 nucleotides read TGTGCCAGTTATTCAAAGAGGCGGGGGGCGGCAGATACGCAGTATTTT.